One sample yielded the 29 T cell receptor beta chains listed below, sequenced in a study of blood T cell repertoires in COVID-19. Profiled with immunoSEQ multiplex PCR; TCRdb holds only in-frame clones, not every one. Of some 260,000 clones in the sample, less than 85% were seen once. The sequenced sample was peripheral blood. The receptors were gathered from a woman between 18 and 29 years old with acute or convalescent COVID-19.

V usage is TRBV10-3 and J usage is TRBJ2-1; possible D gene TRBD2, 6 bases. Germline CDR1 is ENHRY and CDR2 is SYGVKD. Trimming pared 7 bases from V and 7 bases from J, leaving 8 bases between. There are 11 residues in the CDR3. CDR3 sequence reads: CAITGENEQFF. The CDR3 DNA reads TGTGCCATCACGGGGGAAAATGAGCAGTTCTTC.

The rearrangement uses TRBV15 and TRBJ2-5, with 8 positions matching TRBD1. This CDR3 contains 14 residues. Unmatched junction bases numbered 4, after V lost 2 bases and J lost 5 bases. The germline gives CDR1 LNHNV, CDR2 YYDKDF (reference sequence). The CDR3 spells CATSRWTGTETQYF. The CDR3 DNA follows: TGTGCCACCAGCAGATGGACAGGGACGGAGACCCAGTACTTC.

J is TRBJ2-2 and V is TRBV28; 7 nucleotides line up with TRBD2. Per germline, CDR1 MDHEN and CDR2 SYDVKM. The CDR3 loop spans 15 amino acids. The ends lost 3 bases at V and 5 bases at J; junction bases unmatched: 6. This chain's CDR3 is CASSFASGLTGELFF. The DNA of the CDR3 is TGTGCCAGCAGTTTCGCTAGCGGTTTGACCGGGGAGCTGTTTTTT.

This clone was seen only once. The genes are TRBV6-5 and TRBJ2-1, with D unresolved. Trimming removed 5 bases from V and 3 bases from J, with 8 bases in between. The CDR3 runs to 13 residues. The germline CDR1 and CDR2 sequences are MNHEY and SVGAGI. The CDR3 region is CASSLTGYNEQFF. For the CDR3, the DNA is TGTGCCAGCAGTCTCACGGGCTACAATGAGCAGTTCTTC.

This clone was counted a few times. CDR3 region: CASSLAASGYEQYF. CDR3 nucleotides: TGTGCCAGCAGCTTAGCGGCTAGCGGCTACGAGCAGTACTTC. The J gene is TRBJ2-7, the V gene TRBV7-2, with 7 bases fitting TRBD2. The J segment lost 3 bases and the V segment lost 0 bases, leaving 2 bases of the junction unmatched. Germline lookup yields CDR1 SGHTA and CDR2 FQGNSA. CDR3 size: 14 residues. Drawing the rest from reference TRBV7-2 and TRBJ2-7, the complete variable domain is GAGVSQSPSNKVTEKGKDVELRCDPISGHTALYWYRQSLGQGLEFLIYFQGNSAPDKSGLPSDRFSAERTGGSVSTLTIQRTQQEDSAVYLCASSLAASGYEQYFGPGTRLTVT.

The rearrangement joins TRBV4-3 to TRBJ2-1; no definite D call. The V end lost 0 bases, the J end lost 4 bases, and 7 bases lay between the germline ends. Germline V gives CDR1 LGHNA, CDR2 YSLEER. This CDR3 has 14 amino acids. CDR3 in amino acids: CASSQDLAYNEQFF. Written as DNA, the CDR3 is TGCGCCAGCAGCCAAGATCTCGCGTACAATGAGCAGTTCTTC.

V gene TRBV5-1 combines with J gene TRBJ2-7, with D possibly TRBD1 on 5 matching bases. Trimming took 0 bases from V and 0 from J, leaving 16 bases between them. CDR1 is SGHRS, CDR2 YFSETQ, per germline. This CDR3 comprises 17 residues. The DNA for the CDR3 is TGCGCCAGCAGCTTGGAGGCTTCGGCAGGGCTCTCCTACGAGCAGTACTTC. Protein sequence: CASSLEASAGLSYEQYF.

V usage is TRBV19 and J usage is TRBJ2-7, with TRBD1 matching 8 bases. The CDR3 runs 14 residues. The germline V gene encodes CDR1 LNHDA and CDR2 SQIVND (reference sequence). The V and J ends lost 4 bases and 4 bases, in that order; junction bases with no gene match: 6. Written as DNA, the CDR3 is TGTGCCAGTAGTACCTGGGACAGGAATTACGAGCAGTACTTC. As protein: CASSTWDRNYEQYF.

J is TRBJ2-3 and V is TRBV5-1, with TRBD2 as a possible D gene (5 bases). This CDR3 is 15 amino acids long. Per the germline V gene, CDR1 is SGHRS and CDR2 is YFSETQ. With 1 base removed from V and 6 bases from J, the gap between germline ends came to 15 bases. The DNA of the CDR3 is TGCGCCAGCAGCTTGTGGACGGGAACCGCCGATACGCAGTATTTT. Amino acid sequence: CASSLWTGTADTQYF.

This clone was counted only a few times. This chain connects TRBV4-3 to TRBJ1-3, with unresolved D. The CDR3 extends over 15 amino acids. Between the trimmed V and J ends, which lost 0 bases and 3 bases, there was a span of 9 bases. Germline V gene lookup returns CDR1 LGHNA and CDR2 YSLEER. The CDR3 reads CASSQDHIRGNTIYF. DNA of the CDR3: TGCGCCAGCAGCCAAGATCACATCCGTGGAAACACCATATATTTT.

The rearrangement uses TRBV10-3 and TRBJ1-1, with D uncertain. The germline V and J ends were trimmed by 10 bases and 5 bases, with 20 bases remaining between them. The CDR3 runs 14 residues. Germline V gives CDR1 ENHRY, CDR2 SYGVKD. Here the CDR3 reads CATQNFLDGTEAFF. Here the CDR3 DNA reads TGTGCCACCCAGAACTTTCTCGACGGGACTGAAGCTTTCTTT.

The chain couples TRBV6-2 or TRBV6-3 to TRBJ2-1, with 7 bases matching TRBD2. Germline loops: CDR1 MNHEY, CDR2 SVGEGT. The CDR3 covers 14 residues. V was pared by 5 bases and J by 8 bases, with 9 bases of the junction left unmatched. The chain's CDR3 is CASSKTDTSDEQFF. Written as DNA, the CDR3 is TGTGCCAGCAGTAAGACGGACACTAGCGATGAGCAGTTCTTC.

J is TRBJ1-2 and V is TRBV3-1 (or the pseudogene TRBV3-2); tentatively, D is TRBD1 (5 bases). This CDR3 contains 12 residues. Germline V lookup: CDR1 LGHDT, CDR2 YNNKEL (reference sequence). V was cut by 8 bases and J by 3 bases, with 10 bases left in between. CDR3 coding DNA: TGTGCCAGCGTCTCCAGGGACTATGGCTACACCTTC. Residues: CASVSRDYGYTF.

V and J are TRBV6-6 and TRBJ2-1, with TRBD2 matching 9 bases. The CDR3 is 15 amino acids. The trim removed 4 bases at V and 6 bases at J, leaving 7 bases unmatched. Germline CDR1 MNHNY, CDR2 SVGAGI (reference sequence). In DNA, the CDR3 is TGTGCCAGCAGTTTCGTAGCGGGAGTGGGCAATGAGCAGTTCTTC. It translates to CASSFVAGVGNEQFF.

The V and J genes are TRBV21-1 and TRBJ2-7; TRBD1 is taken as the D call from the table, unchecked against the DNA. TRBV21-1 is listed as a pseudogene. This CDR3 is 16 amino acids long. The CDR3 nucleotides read TGTGCCAGCAGCAAAGCGCTCGGGACAGGGTACCACGAGCAGTACTTC. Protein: CASSKALGTGYHEQYF.

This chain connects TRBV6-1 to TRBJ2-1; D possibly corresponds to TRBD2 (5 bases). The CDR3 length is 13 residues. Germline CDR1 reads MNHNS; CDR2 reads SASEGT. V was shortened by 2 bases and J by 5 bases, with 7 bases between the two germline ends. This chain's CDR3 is CASSEFGDNEQFF. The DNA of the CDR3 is TGTGCCAGCAGTGAATTCGGGGACAATGAGCAGTTCTTC.

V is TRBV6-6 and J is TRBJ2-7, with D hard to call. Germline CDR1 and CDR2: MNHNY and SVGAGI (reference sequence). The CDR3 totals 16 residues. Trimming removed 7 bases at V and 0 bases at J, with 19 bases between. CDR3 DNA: TGTGCCAGCACCCCCTTTGCCCCCCCGAGCTCCTACGAGCAGTACTTC. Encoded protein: CASTPFAPPSSYEQYF.

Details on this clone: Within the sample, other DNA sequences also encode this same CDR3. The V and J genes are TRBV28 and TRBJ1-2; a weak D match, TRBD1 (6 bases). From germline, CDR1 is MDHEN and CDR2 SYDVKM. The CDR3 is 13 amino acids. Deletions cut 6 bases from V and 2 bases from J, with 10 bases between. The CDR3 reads CASSLTGNYGYTF. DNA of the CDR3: TGTGCCAGCAGCCTAACAGGGAACTATGGCTACACCTTC.

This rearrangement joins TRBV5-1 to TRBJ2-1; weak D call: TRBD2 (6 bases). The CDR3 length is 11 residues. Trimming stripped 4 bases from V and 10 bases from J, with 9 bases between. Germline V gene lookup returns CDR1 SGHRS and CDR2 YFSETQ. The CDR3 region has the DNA TGCGCCAGCAGCCCAGGACTAGAGCAGTTCTTC. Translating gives CASSPGLEQFF.

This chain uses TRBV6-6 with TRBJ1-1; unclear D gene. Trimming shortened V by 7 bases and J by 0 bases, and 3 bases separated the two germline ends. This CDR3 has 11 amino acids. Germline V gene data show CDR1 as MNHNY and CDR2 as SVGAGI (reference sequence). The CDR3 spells CASTVNTEAFF. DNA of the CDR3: TGTGCCAGCACCGTGAACACTGAAGCTTTCTTT.

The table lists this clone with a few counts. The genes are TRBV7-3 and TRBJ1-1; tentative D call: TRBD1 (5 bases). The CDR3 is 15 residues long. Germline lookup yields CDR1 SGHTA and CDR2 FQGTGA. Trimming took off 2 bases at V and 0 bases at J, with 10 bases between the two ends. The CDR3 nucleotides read TGTGCCAGCAGCTTACTTGGGGGGATGAACACTGAAGCTTTCTTT. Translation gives CASSLLGGMNTEAFF.

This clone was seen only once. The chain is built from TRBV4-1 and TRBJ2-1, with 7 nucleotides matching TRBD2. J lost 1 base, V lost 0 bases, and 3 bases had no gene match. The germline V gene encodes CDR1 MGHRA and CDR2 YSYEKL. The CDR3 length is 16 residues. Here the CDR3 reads CASSQDASGSYNEQFF. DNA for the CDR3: TGCGCCAGCAGCCAAGACGCTAGCGGTTCCTACAATGAGCAGTTCTTC.

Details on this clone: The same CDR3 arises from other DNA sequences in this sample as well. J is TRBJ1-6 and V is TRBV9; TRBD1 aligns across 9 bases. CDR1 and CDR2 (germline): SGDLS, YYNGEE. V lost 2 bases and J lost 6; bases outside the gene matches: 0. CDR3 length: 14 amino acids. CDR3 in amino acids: CASSVGQGNSPLHF. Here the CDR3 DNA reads TGTGCCAGCAGCGTGGGACAGGGTAATTCACCCCTCCACTTT.

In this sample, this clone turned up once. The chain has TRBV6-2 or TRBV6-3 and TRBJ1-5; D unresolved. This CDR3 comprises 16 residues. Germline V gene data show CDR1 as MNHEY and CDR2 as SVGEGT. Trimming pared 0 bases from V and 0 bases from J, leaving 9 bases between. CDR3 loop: CASSYSMEGSNQPQHF. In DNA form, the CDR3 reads TGTGCCAGCAGTTACTCTATGGAGGGTAGCAATCAGCCCCAGCATTTT.

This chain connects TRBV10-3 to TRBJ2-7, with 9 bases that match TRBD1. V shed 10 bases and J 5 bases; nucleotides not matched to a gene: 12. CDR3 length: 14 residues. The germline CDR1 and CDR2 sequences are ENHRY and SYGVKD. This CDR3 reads CATSPTGGIHEQYF. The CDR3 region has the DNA TGTGCCACCAGCCCGACAGGGGGGATACACGAGCAGTACTTC.

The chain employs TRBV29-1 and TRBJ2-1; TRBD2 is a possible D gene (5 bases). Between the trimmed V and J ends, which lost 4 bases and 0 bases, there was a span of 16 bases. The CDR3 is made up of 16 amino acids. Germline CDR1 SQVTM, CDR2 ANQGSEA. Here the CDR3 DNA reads TGCAGCGTTGGCCTCAACGAGGGAAGCTCCTACAATGAGCAGTTCTTC. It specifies CSVGLNEGSSYNEQFF.

As DNA, the CDR3 is TGTGCCAGCAGCGCGGGACAGCAAGAGACCCAGTACTTC. Encoded protein: CASSAGQQETQYF. The genes are TRBV7-2 and TRBJ2-5; D might be TRBD1 (7 bases). The CDR3 contains 13 residues. Germline V lookup: CDR1 SGHTA, CDR2 FQGNSA. The V end lost 5 bases, the J end lost 2 bases, and 9 bases lay between the germline ends.

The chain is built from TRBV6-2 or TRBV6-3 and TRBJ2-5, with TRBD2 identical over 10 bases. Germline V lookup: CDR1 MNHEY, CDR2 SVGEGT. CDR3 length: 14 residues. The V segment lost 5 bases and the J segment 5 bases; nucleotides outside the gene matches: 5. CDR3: CASSIAGGGETQYF. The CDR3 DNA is TGTGCCAGCAGTATAGCGGGAGGAGGGGAGACCCAGTACTTC.

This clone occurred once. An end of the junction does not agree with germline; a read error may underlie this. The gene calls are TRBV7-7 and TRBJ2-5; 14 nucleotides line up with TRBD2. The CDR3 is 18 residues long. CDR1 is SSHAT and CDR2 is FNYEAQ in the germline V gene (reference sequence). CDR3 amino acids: CASSLGGLAGASQETQYF. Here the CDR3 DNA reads TGTGCTAGCAGCTTAGGGGGACTAGCGGGAGCCTCCCAAGAGACCCAGTACTTC. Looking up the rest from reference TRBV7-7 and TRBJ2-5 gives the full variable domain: GAGVSQSPRYKVTKRGQDVTLRCDPISSHATLYWYQQALGQGPEFLTYFNYEAQPDKSGLPSDRFSAERPEGSISTLTIQRTEQRDSAMYRCASSLGGLAGASQETQYFGPGTRLLVL.